This TCR beta chain was obtained from a study of blood T cell repertoires in COVID-19. This clone was recorded only once. Authors' processing steps: Quantification of nucleated cells was approximated via reference gene primer amplification. Generated by immunoSEQ multiplex PCR, the TCRdb table keeps only in-frame clones and is missing some. The V and J calls and clone size were taken over from that table, and D and trimming were inferred from the DNA. The table lists more than 300,000 clones, roughly nine tenths of them singletons. The receptor was derived from a young woman who had been exposed to COVID-19. Sample: PBMCs or T cells enriched from blood (not recorded which).

CDR3 sequence: CASSELVLNYGYTF. In DNA form, the CDR3 reads TGTGCCAGCAGTGAATTAGTGCTAAACTATGGCTACACCTTC. The chain is built from TRBV25-1 and TRBJ1-2, with D unclear. Between the trimmed V and J ends, which lost 1 base and 2 bases, there was a span of 8 bases. The CDR3 is 14 residues long. Per germline, CDR1 MGHDK and CDR2 SYGVNS.